This paragraph covers one T cell receptor (beta chain) sequence. Its antigen is not yet known. Per-base quality was not reported, and no clone a single base away is much larger than it. Relative to germline, V is 2 bases shorter and J is 1 base shorter, with 8 bases between their ends. Sequences SGHDN (CDR1) and FVKESK (CDR2) are obtained from the germline V gene. CDR3 length: 14 amino acids, cysteine to phenylalanine. The read is trimmed to its CDR3 DNA, 42 bases read in frame from base 1. The sample originates from a study of human CD4 T cells and Enterobacteriaceae (dated by TCRdb to the early 2020s). The paper as a whole reports these results and caveats: Reactivity of ex vivo clonotypes was inferred only by matching nucleotide sequences to CFSE-low cultures from the same donors. In ex vivo samples, clonotypes with broad cross-reactivity seemed more expanded than specific clonotypes, as 11 of 19 and 21 of 34 fell within the top 5%.

Deep-level sequencing was performed on ex vivo total memory CD4+ samples, with a detection sensitivity of one cell in 200,000. The QIAamp DNA Micro Kit was used to extract genomic DNA from cell pellets, and spectrophotometry was used to check the quantity and purity of the genomic DNA. The immunoSEQ multiplex PCR assay was used to amplify TCR Vbeta CDR3 regions. The amplicons were sequenced on the Illumina HiSeq platform. Retrieved sequences were 87 nucleotides long and contained the CDR3 region. In the paper's pipeline: A clonotype was defined as a unique productive TCR Vbeta nucleotide sequence, quantified by productive template frequency from ImmunoSEQ Analyzer V3.0. Expanded clonotypes were defined by a threshold at the top 5th percentile of each frequency-ranked repertoire. Repertoire overlap was calculated as Chao-Jaccard with the R package fossil and was visualized by nonmetric multidimensional scaling with the R package MASS. The clones in this table, taken by TCRdb from immuneACCESS, are in-frame only. Not every clone is retained; where verified, under half of the shortfall comes from an unresolved V gene, and the cause of the rest is unknown. D and trimming come from the DNA, and the V and J calls and clone size come from that table. This sample comprises 27,000 or so clones, just under 85% of them detected only once. The ten largest clones capture around 1.7% of the sample.

Memory CD4+ T cells, defined as all CD4+ cells except CD45RA+CCR7+CD95- naive cells, were FACS-sorted on a FACSAria III to over 98% purity. Blood from healthy donors was obtained from blood donation centers in Switzerland. Positive selection with CD4 and CD14 magnetic microbeads was used to enrich total CD4+ T cells and monocytes. Before sorting, CD8+, CD14+, CD16+, CD56+, CD19+ and CD25-bright cells were excluded. To assess in vivo expansion of bacteria-reactive clonotypes, total memory CD4+ T cells from a couple of blood donors were sequenced directly ex vivo. Ficoll-Paque Plus was used to isolate peripheral blood mononuclear cells from donor blood.

The receptor chain draws on TRBV14 and TRBJ1-1; no D gene call is confident. What was sequenced was memory CD4+ T cells from blood. The cell subset or site label on this specimen signifies: total memory CD4 T cells sorted directly ex vivo, unstimulated. The receptor's source is a human donor in good health. The sequence in DNA is TGTGCCAGCAGCCAAAGGAACAGGAACACTGAAGCTTTCTTT. The translation is CASSQRNRNTEAFF.